Sequencing of this T cell receptor beta chain was carried out in a study of breast tumors, draining lymph nodes, adjacent tissues listed by TCRdb under 2016. A note on the overall study: The study compared TCR beta repertoires across tumor, adjacent nontumor tissue and axillary lymph nodes from breast cancer patients. In human breast cancer, the study set out to assess how tumor, surrounding tissue and draining lymph node repertoires relate to one another and whether T cells might be exchanged between them.

This sample was sequenced with an Illumina HiSeq 2000. TCR beta chain libraries were generated by multiplex PCR amplification. The amplified TCR beta chain products were analyzed by high-throughput sequencing. Starting from the raw public reads, TCRdb applied fastp trimming at Q25, assembled clones with MiXCR and retained in-frame beta chains. Each entry is one CDR3 protein sequence, shown with its most common DNA and genes. This sample is represented by approximately 19,000 distinct CDR3 sequences; about 50% of them were singletons. The ten largest clones capture 7.8% of the sample. About this clonotype: Its antigen target is currently unknown. Just one base apart from a much larger clone, this may be a read error.

The CDR3 starts with the cysteine, ends with the phenylalanine, and has 15 residues. Only the CDR3 region is kept as DNA, spanning 45 bases read in frame from base 1. V trim: 6 bases; J trim: 4 bases; unmatched bases: 8. The germline V gene yields MGHDK for CDR1 and SYGVNS for CDR2. Overall study results and their limits: Tumor and nontumor tissue repertoires were found to be significantly more similar in luminal-like than in basal-like breast cancer. Tumors showed preferential V and J gene usage, and their T-cell repertoire diversity fell below that of lymph nodes yet above that of nontumor tissue. The study presented the conclusion that tumor T cells originate in lymph nodes as consistent with a hypothesis, not as something directly demonstrated. A scenario in which most tumor T cells derive from the lymph node and then expand within tumor tissue was judged to be consistent with the data.

This TCR was sampled from a female donor with breast cancer. Some clones in this sample may be carry-over from other donors' samples. Sequencing was carried out using breast tumor tissue. This chain joins TRBV25-1 to TRBJ1-1, and TRBD1 matches 10 of the central bases. This receptor carries the CDR3 CASREDRGAGTEAFF. The DNA sequence is TGTGCCAGCAGAGAGGACAGGGGGGCTGGCACTGAAGCTTTCTTT.